There are many counts of the clone carrying this T cell receptor beta chain. Its specificity is unknown. This sample stems from a study of breast tumors, draining lymph nodes, adjacent tissues. Study conclusions and caveats: Tumor TCR diversity was below lymph nodes but above nontumor tissue. The data were judged consistent with most tumor T cells coming from lymph node and expanding in tumor. That most tumor T cells come from lymph nodes remained unproven.

The CDR3 covers 15 residues. The germline CDR1 and CDR2 sequences are SGHDT and YYEEEE. Trimming removed 0 bases at V and 4 bases at J, with 11 bases between. Using its own MiXCR run on the multiplex PCR reads, TCRdb lists one record per CDR3 protein. The sample consists of more than 50,000 distinct CDR3 sequences, roughly 50% of them appearing once. This sequence was found in a female donor with breast cancer. Some clones in this sample may be carry-over from other donors' samples. Specimen: breast tumor tissue. V is TRBV5-6 and J is TRBJ1-3; D might be TRBD1 (6 bases). The CDR3 region has the DNA TGTGCCAGCAGCTTGGCGTCAGGGGCGGGAAACACCATATATTTT. Protein: CASSLASGAGNTIYF.